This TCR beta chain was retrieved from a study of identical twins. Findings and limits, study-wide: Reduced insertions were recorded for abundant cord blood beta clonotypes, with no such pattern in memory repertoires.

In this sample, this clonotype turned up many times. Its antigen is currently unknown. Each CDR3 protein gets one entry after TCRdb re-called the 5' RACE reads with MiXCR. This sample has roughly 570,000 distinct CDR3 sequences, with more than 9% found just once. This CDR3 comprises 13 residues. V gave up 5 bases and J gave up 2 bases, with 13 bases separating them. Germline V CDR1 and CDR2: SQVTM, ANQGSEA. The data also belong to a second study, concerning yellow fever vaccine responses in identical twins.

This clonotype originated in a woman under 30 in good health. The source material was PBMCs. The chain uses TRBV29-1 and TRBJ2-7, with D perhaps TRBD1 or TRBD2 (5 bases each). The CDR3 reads CSVSRDPAYEQYF. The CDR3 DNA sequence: TGCAGCGTTTCCCGGGACCCAGCCTACGAGCAGTACTTC.